This entry features one T cell receptor beta chain sequence. What it binds is not known. TCRdb used MiXCR to reprocess the reads, holding one entry per CDR3 protein. The data contain about 530,000 distinct CDR3 sequences, 26% of them singletons. The data were taken from a study of T cell repertoires in cytomegalovirus infection. Findings and limits, study-wide: Clonotype analysis showed dominance of the ex vivo response by HLA-C-restricted CMV-specific TCR beta clonotypes.

The ends were cut back, 2 bases at V and 5 bases at J, with 16 bases in the middle. Per germline, CDR1 MDHEN and CDR2 SYDVKM. The CDR3 runs 15 residues. The material sequenced was PBMCs. J is TRBJ2-7 and V is TRBV28; tentatively, D is TRBD2 (5 bases). The sequence came from a human donor in good health (CMV status not recorded). Some clones in this sample may be carry-over from other donors' samples. The CDR3 coding sequence is TGTGCCAGCAGTTTAACGTTCGGGGTTCGGGACGAGCAGTACTTC. It encodes CASSLTFGVRDEQYF.